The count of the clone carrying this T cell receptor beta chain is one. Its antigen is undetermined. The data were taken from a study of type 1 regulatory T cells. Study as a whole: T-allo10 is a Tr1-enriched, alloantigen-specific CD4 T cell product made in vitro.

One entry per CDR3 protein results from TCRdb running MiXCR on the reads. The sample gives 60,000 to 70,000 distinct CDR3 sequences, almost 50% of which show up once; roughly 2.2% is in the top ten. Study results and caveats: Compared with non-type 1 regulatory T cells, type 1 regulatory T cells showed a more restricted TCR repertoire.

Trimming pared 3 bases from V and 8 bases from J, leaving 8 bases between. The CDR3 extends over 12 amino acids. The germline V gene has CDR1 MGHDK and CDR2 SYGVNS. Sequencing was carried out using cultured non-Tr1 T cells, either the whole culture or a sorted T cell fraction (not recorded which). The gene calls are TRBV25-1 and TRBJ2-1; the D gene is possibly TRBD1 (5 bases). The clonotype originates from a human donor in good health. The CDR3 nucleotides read TGTGCCAGCAGTGAGCAGGGTTATGAGCAGTTCTTC. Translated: CASSEQGYEQFF.